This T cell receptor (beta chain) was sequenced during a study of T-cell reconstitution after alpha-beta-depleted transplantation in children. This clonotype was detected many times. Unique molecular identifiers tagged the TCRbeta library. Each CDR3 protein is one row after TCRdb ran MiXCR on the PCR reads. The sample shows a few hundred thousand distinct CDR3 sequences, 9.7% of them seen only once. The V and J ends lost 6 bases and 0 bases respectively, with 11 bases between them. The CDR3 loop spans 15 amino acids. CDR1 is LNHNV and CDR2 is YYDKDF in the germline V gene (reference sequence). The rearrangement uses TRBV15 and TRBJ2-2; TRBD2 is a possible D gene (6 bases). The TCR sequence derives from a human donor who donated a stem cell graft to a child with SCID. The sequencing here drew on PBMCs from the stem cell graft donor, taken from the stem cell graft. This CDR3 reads CATRRGPTNTGELFF. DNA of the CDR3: TGTGCCACCAGGCGGGGCCCAACGAACACCGGGGAGCTGTTTTTT.